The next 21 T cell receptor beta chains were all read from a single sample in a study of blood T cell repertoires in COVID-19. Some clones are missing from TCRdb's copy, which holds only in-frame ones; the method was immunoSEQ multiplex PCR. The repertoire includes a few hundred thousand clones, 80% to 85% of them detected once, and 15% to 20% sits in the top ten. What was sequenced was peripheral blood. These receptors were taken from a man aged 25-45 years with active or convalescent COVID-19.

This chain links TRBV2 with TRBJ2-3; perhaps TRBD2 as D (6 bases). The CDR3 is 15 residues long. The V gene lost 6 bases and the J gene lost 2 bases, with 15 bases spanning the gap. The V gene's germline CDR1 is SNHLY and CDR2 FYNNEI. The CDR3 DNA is TGTGCCAGCAGACTCGGGGGAACTTACACAGATACGCAGTATTTT. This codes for CASRLGGTYTDTQYF.

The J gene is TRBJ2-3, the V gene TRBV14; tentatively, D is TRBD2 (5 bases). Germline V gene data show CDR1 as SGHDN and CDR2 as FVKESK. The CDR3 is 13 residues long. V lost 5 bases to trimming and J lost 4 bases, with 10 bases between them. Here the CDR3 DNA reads TGTGCCAGCAGCATCCCCGGGGCAGATACGCAGTATTTT. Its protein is CASSIPGADTQYF.

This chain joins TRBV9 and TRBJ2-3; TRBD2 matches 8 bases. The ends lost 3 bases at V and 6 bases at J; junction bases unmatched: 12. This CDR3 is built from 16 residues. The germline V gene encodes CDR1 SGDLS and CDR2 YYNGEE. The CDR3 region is CASSGEPAGGRDTQYF. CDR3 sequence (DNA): TGTGCCAGCAGCGGAGAGCCCGCGGGCGGGAGGGATACGCAGTATTTT.

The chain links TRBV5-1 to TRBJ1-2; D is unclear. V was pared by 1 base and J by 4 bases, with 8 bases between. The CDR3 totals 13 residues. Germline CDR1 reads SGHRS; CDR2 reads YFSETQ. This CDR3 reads CASSLSQVYGYTF. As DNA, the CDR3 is TGCGCCAGCAGCTTGTCCCAGGTCTATGGCTACACCTTC.

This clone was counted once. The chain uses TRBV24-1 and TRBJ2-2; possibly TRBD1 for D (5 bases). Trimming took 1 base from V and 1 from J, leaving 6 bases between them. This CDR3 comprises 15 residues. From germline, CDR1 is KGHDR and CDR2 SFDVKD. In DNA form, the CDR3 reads TGTGCCACCAGTGATTTAAGGGGGAACACCGGGGAGCTGTTTTTT. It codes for CATSDLRGNTGELFF.

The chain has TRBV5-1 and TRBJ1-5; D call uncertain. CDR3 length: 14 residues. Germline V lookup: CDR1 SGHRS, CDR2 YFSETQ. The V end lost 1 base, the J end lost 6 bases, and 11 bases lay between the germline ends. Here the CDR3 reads CASSLMPESQPQHF. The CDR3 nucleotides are TGCGCCAGCAGCTTGATGCCGGAGAGTCAGCCCCAGCATTTT.

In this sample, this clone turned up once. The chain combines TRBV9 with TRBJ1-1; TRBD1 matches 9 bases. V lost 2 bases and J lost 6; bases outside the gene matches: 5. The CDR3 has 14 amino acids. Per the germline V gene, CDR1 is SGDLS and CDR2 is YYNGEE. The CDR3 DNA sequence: TGTGCCAGCAGCGTCGGACAGGGGAGGCCTGAAGCTTTCTTT. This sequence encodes CASSVGQGRPEAFF.

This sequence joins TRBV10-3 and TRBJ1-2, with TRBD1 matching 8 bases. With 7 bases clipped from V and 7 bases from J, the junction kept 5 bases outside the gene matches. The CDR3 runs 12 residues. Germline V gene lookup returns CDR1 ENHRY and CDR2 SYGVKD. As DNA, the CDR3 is TGTGCCATCACTGGACAGGGAGGTGGCTACACCTTC. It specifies CAITGQGGGYTF.

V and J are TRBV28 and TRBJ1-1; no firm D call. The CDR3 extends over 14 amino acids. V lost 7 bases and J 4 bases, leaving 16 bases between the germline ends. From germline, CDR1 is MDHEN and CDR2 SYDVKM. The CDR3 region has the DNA TGTGCCAGCAATGAGGCTTCAATAACCACTGAAGCTTTCTTT. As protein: CASNEASITTEAFF. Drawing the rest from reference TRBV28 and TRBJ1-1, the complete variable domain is DVKVTQSSRYLVKRTGEKVFLECVQDMDHENMFWYRQDPGLGLRLIYFSYDVKMKEKGDIPEGYSVSREKKERFSLILESASTNQTSMYLCASNEASITTEAFFGQGTRLTVV.

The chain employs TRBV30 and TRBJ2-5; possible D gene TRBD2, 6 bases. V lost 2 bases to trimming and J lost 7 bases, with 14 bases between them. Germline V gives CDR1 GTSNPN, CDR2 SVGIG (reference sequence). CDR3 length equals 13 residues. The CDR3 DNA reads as TGTGCCTGGAGTCCGGGAGCAATCGGGACCCAGTACTTC. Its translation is CAWSPGAIGTQYF. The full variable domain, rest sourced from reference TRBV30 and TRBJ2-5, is SQTIHQWPATLVQPVGSPLSLECTVEGTSNPNLYWYRQAAGRGLQLLFYSVGIGQISSEVPQNLSASRPQDRQFILSSKKLLLSDSGFYLCAWSPGAIGTQYFGPGTRLLVL.

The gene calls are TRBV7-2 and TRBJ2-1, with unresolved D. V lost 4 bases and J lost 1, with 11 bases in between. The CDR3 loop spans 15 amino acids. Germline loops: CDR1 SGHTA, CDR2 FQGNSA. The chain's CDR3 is CASSSPRPSYNEQFF. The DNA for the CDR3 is TGTGCCAGCAGCTCTCCTAGACCGTCCTACAATGAGCAGTTCTTC.

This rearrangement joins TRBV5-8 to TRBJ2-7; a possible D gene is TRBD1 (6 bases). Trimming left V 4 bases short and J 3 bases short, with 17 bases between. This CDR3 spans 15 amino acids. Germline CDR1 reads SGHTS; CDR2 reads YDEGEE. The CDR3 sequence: CASSLPGSQGYEQYF. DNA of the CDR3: TGTGCCAGCAGCCTGCCCGGGTCACAGGGCTACGAGCAGTACTTC.

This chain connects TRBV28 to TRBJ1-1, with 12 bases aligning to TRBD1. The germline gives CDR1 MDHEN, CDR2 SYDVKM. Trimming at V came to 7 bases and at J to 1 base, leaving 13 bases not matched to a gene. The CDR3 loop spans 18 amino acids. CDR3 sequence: CASTSPKRDRGPNTEAFF. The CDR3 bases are TGTGCCAGCACCTCACCCAAGAGGGACAGGGGGCCGAACACTGAAGCTTTCTTT.

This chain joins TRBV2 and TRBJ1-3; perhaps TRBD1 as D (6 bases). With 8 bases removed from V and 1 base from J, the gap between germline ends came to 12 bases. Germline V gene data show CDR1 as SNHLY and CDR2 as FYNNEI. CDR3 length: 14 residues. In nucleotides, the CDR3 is TGTGCCAGCGTGCCAGGGGTTTCTGGAAACACCATATATTTT. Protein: CASVPGVSGNTIYF.

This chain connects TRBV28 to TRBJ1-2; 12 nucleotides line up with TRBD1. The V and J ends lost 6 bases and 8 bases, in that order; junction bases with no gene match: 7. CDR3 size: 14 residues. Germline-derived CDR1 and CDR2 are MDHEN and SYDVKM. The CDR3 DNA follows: TGTGCCAGCAGCCATGGGACAGGGGGCGCGGGCTACACCTTC. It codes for CASSHGTGGAGYTF.

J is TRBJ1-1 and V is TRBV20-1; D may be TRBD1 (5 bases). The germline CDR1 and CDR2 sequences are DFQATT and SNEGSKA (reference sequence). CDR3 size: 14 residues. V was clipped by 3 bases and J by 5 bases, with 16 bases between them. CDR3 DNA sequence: TGCAGTGCTAGTAGCGCAGGGAGGTGGACTGAAGCTTTCTTT. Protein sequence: CSASSAGRWTEAFF.

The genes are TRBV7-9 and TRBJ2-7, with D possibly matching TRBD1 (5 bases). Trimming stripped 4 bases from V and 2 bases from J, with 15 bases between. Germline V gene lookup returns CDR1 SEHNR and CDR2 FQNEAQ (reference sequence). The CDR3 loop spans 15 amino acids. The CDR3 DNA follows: TGTGCCAGCAGCTGGGGTGAAGGGGCCACCTACGAGCAGTACTTC. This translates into CASSWGEGATYEQYF.

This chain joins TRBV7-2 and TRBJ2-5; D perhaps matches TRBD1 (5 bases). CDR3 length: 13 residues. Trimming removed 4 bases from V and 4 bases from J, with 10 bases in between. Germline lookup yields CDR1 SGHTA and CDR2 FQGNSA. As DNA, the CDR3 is TGTGCCAGCAGCTGGGGCCCGAGAGAGACCCAGTACTTC. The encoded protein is CASSWGPRETQYF.

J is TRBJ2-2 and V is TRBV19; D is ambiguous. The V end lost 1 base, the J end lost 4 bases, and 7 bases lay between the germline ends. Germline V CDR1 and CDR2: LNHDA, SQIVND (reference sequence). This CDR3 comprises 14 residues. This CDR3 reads CASSIVSPTGELFF. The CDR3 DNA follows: TGTGCCAGTAGTATAGTTAGCCCCACCGGGGAGCTGTTTTTT.

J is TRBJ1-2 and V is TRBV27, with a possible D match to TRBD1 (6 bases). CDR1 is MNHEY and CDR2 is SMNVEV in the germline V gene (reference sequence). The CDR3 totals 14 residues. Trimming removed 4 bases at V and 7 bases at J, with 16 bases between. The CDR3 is CASSSSQGPSGYTF. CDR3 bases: TGTGCCAGCAGTTCATCGCAGGGGCCCTCTGGCTACACCTTC.

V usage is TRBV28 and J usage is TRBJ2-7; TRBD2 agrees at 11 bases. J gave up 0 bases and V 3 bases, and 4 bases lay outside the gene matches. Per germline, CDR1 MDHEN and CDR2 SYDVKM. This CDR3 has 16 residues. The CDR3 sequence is CASSFPLAGGSYEQYF. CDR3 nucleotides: TGTGCCAGCAGTTTTCCGCTAGCGGGAGGCTCCTACGAGCAGTACTTC.